Reported below is one T cell receptor beta chain. Its antigen is not known. This specimen belongs to a study of shared clonotypes between healthy human individuals. The assay was immunoSEQ multiplex PCR, and TCRdb's table has in-frame clones only and misses some. The sample has 600,000 or so clones, about 98% seen once; the top ten hold 0.25% to 0.35%. CD45RO-negative cells were positively selected for CCR7, leaving out terminally differentiated effector memory CD45RA+ cells. The CDR3 runs 16 residues. The V gene end was trimmed by 7 bases and the J gene end by 1 base; junction bases not matched to a gene: 11. The germline gives CDR1 SEHNR, CDR2 FQNEAQ (reference sequence). Notes on the study in general: Though the depth was large, rarefaction showed that sorted-subset sequencing was incomplete. Naive subsets typically showed greater estimated richness than memory subsets. A handful of donors showed sharing of about 4.8% of naive CD4 clonotypes.

The chain is built from TRBV7-9 and TRBJ2-5; 8 nucleotides align to TRBD1. Specimen: naive CD8+ T cells sorted from blood. The TCR originated in a young man in good health. The CDR3 DNA reads TGTGCCAGCACCGCTTTGCGGACAGGGCGCCAAGAGACCCAGTACTTC. Protein product: CASTALRTGRQETQYF. Full variable domain (outside the CDR3, taken from reference TRBV7-9 and TRBJ2-5): DTGVSQNPRHKITKRGQNVTFRCDPISEHNRLYWYRQTLGQGPEFLTYFQNEAQLEKSRLLSDRFSAERPKGSFSTLEIQRTEQGDSAMYLCASTALRTGRQETQYFGPGTRLLVL.